This is a list of T cell receptor beta chains from one sample in a study of blood T cell repertoires in COVID-19. Data came from immunoSEQ multiplex PCR; TCRdb stores just in-frame clones and leaves some out. Of about 480,000 clones listed, roughly nine tenths are singletons. Sequencing was done on a sample of peripheral blood. All receptors derive from a woman aged 45-65 years with COVID-19, enrolled during active disease. CDR3s include the opening cysteine and the closing phenylalanine or tryptophan. Rows may omit the clone size; those that give it use once, few, many or a size class.

TRBJ2-5,TRBV12-5,.,18,CASGLPPNLDSPIETQYF
TRBJ2-1,TRBV6-5,.,13,CASSYWGGGEQFF
TRBJ2-3,TRBV27,.,14,CASSQGLSTDTQYF
TRBJ2-3,TRBV4-2,.,13,CASSPQVGDTQYF
TRBJ2-7,TRBV5-6,.,14,CASSRDRGMYEQYF
TRBJ1-2,TRBV4-1,.,16,CASSPGQVPTQGGYTF
TRBJ2-7,TRBV14,.,15,CPGVGTSGGSYEQYF
TRBJ2-5,TRBV24-1,.,20,CATSDLKSASGEKNQETQYF
TRBJ2-1,TRBV6-5,.,15,CASSTGLAGSNEQFF
TRBJ1-5,TRBV2,.,13,CASTRGYNQPQHF
TRBJ1-6,TRBV30,once,17,CAWSVRPPYTGDSPLHF
TRBJ2-3,TRBV2,.,16,CASSERVGLASDTQYF
TRBJ1-3,TRBV6-2/TRBV6-3,.,17,CASSYYLGQLSGNTIYF
TRBJ1-6,TRBV6-5,once,14,CASSLERVGSPLHF
TRBJ1-1,TRBV9,.,13,CASSPSGVTEAFF
TRBJ1-5,TRBV6-5,.,15,CASSPDRGGNQPQHF
TRBJ1-3,TRBV27,.,14,CASSPRAFGNTIYF
TRBJ1-2,TRBV13,.,18,CASSKIGGDLPFIYGYTF
TRBJ1-2,TRBV5-6,few,13,CASSSDRGYGYTF
TRBJ1-4,TRBV5-1,.,14,CASSPGQGGEKLFF
TRBJ2-1,TRBV7-6,.,13,CASSFGPNSEQFF
TRBJ1-6,TRBV7-8,.,14,CASSSDRGSSPLHF
TRBJ1-2,TRBV3-1/TRBV3-2,few,15,CASSQGDRGVYGYTF
TRBJ1-1,TRBV5-6,.,13,CASSSGTTRGAFF
TRBJ1-4,TRBV19,.,16,CASSTPRQGNDEKLFF
TRBJ2-3,TRBV30,once,12,CAWSVAAEQQYF
TRBJ1-1,TRBV27,.,13,CASSTPGQIEAFF
TRBJ1-1,TRBV5-1,.,12,CATKLDGDQAFF
TRBJ1-1,TRBV27,.,16,CASRGTGAERRTEAFF
TRBJ1-4,TRBV3-1/TRBV3-2,few,13,CASSQDRNEKLFF
TRBJ1-1,TRBV28,.,15,CASSPPTAQNTEAFF
TRBJ1-4,TRBV28,.,15,CASSQRGGTNEKLFF
TRBJ1-2,TRBV28,few,13,CASRLNRGLGYTF
TRBJ1-1,TRBV12-3/TRBV12-4,.,13,CASNNRGDTEAFF
TRBJ1-5,TRBV19,.,13,CASSAAGNQPQHF